The 20 T cell receptor beta chains presented below share a single source sample, sequenced in a study of tumor-infiltrating lymphocytes in oesophageal squamous cell carcinoma (dated by TCRdb to the mid-2010s). Libraries were made using PCR. These reads were obtained on an Illumina HiSeq 2000. The public reads were quality trimmed at Q25 with fastp and then assembled into clones with MiXCR by TCRdb, keeping productive beta chains. Each entry is one CDR3 protein sequence, shown with its most common DNA and genes. The sample contains some 5,700 distinct CDR3 sequences, roughly 15% of them found a single time. The leading ten clones occupy more than 20% of the sample. The sample was normal esophageal tissue next to the tumor. The receptors come from a male donor with esophageal squamous cell carcinoma.

This clonotype was seen ten or more times. The rearrangement uses TRBV11-3 and TRBJ1-1; no firm D call. The CDR3 is 13 residues long. V lost 5 bases and J 8 bases, leaving 15 bases between the germline ends. The germline gives CDR1 SGHNT, CDR2 YENEEA. Here the CDR3 reads CASSRRSGFEAFF. The CDR3 DNA sequence: TGTGCCAGCAGCCGTCGGAGTGGATTCGAAGCTTTCTTT.

This clonotype was recorded at least ten times. The chain employs TRBV11-2 and TRBJ2-2; D not certain. Germline assignment: CDR1 SGHAT and CDR2 FQNNGV. The CDR3 is 15 amino acids. V lost 4 bases and J 6 bases, leaving 15 bases between the germline ends. Here the CDR3 DNA reads TGTGCCAGCAGCTCTTACTGGGGTGGAGCCGGGGAGCTGTTTTTT. It codes for CASSSYWGGAGELFF. Variable domain in full (rest from reference TRBV11-2 and TRBJ2-2): EAGVAQSPRYKIIEKRQSVAFWCNPISGHATLYWYQQILGQGPKLLIQFQNNGVVDDSQLPKDRFSAERLKGVDSTLKIQPAKLEDSAVYLCASSSYWGGAGELFFGEGSRLTVL.

The genes are TRBV19 and TRBJ1-3; D not resolved. The CDR3 contains 14 residues. V was trimmed by 5 bases and J by 2 bases, leaving 10 bases between them. Germline V gene lookup returns CDR1 LNHDA and CDR2 SQIVND (reference sequence). The CDR3, as DNA: TGTGCCAGTAGTTTAGGATCGGCTGGAAACACCATATATTTT. Translation: CASSLGSAGNTIYF.

This clonotype is classed as large. V gene TRBV7-9 combines with J gene TRBJ2-7, with D hard to call. V gave up 2 bases and J gave up 4 bases, with 9 bases separating them. This CDR3 comprises 13 residues. The germline V gene has CDR1 SEHNR and CDR2 FQNEAQ (reference sequence). The CDR3 here is CASSLSSEYEQYF. Here the CDR3 DNA reads TGTGCCAGCAGCTTATCATCTGAATACGAGCAGTACTTC.

This clonotype is classed as medium-sized (0.01 to 0.1%). V usage is TRBV12-3 or TRBV12-4 and J usage is TRBJ1-1; 7 bases line up with TRBD1. V gave up 6 bases and J gave up 4 bases; unmatched junction bases: 5. The CDR3 length is 13 residues. The CDR3 loop reads CASRTGAGTEAFF. In DNA, the CDR3 is TGTGCCAGCAGAACAGGGGCGGGCACTGAAGCTTTCTTT.

This clonotype was recorded many times. V and J are TRBV5-1 and TRBJ2-3; D could derive from TRBD1 or TRBD2 (5 bases each). The CDR3 length is 15 residues. Germline loops: CDR1 SGHRS, CDR2 YFSETQ. V was cut by 3 bases and J by 3 bases, with 14 bases left in between. The chain's CDR3 is CASSSRGQETDTQYF. CDR3 coding DNA: TGCGCCAGCAGCTCGAGGGGTCAGGAAACAGATACGCAGTATTTT.

The rearrangement uses TRBV18 and TRBJ2-3; D unclear. Germline lookup yields CDR1 KGHSH and CDR2 LQKENI. V was trimmed by 0 bases and J by 3 bases, leaving 7 bases between them. The CDR3 length is 14 residues. CDR3 sequence reads: CASSPPSGTDTQYF. The CDR3, as DNA: TGTGCCAGCTCACCACCAAGTGGGACAGATACGCAGTATTTT.

V is TRBV20-1 and J is TRBJ2-3, with TRBD1 matching 8 bases. The J segment lost 2 bases and the V segment lost 6 bases, leaving 7 bases of the junction unmatched. CDR1 and CDR2 (germline): DFQATT, SNEGSKA (reference sequence). CDR3 length: 14 amino acids. CDR3 in amino acids: CSAADREYTDTQYF. The CDR3 DNA follows: TGCAGTGCCGCGGACAGGGAATACACAGATACGCAGTATTTT.

This clonotype is medium-sized. V is TRBV24-1 and J is TRBJ2-3; D is perhaps TRBD1 or TRBD2 (5 bases each). The CDR3 spans 13 residues. V was pared by 8 bases and J by 3 bases, with 11 bases between. The germline V gene encodes CDR1 KGHDR and CDR2 SFDVKD. Here the CDR3 DNA reads TGTGCCACCACCAAGGGGAGTACAGATACGCAGTATTTT. This encodes CATTKGSTDTQYF.

This clonotype was seen at least ten times. This chain connects TRBV11-3 to TRBJ2-1; the match to TRBD1 covers 8 bases. The germline gives CDR1 SGHNT, CDR2 YENEEA. The CDR3 runs 14 residues. Trimming removed 5 bases from V and 4 bases from J; junction bases left unmatched: 4. The CDR3 spells CASSDRGHYNEQFF. In DNA form, the CDR3 reads TGTGCCAGCAGCGACAGGGGTCATTACAATGAGCAGTTCTTC.

The gene calls are TRBV6-2 or TRBV6-3 and TRBJ1-4; 7 bases agree with TRBD1. Germline loops: CDR1 MNHEY, CDR2 SVGEGT. The CDR3 covers 17 residues. V lost 6 bases, J lost 4 bases, and 14 bases stayed unmatched. CDR3 DNA sequence: TGTGCCAGCAGCCCATTAGGAGGGGGCCAGAGTAATGAAAAACTGTTTTTT. Translation gives CASSPLGGGQSNEKLFF.

This clonotype was seen many times. V usage is TRBV2 and J usage is TRBJ2-1; D remains ambiguous. Germline lookup yields CDR1 SNHLY and CDR2 FYNNEI. This CDR3 comprises 12 residues. The germline V and J ends were trimmed by 5 bases and 7 bases, with 9 bases remaining between them. The CDR3 region has the DNA TGTGCCAGCAGTTCACAAGAAAATGAGCAGTTCTTC. The encoded protein is CASSSQENEQFF.

This clonotype ranks as medium-sized (0.01 to 0.1%). The junction departs from germline at one end; a sequencing error may be responsible. The chain uses TRBV7-9 and TRBJ2-1, with D tentatively TRBD2 (7 bases). CDR1 SEHNR and CDR2 FQNEAQ come from the germline V gene (reference sequence). The CDR3 loop spans 12 amino acids. CDR3 nucleotides: TGTGCCAGCAGCTTTGGCGGGGGCCAGCATTTCTTC. It encodes CASSFGGGQHFF.

Turning to this clonotype: This may be a read error, as it is one base from a much larger clone. This chain joins TRBV19 and TRBJ2-7; tentative D call: TRBD2 (6 bases). TRBJ2-1 explains the end of the DNA better; the J call may be wrong. Germline CDR1 is LNHDA and CDR2 is SQIVND (reference sequence). This CDR3 comprises 17 residues. CDR3 in amino acids: CASSISPTSYNGNEQFF. As DNA, the CDR3 is TGTGCCAGTAGTATTAGCCCGACTAGTTATAATGGGAATGAGCAGTTCTTC.

This clonotype is judged medium-sized. V usage is TRBV7-3 and J usage is TRBJ2-3; D uncertain. Germline V lookup: CDR1 SGHTA, CDR2 FQGTGA. The germline V and J ends were trimmed by 5 bases and 5 bases, with 11 bases remaining between them. The CDR3 consists of 13 residues. The DNA for the CDR3 is TGTGCCAGCAGCAAACAAGGTGGAGATACGCAGTATTTT. This codes for CASSKQGGDTQYF.

This clonotype was observed many times. The rearrangement joins TRBV11-3 to TRBJ1-1; D call uncertain. CDR3 size: 13 residues. The germline gives CDR1 SGHNT, CDR2 YENEEA. The V and J ends lost 0 bases and 4 bases respectively, with 6 bases between them. The CDR3 sequence is CASSLDLVTEAFF. The CDR3 bases are TGTGCCAGCAGCTTAGATTTGGTCACTGAAGCTTTCTTT. Full variable domain (outside the CDR3, taken from reference TRBV11-3 and TRBJ1-1): EAGVVQSPRYKIIEKKQPVAFWCNPISGHNTLYWYLQNLGQGPELLIRYENEEAVDDSQLPKDRFSAERLKGVDSTLKIQPAELGDSAVYLCASSLDLVTEAFFGQGTRLTVV.

This clonotype came up a few times. This chain joins TRBV5-1 and TRBJ2-5; a possible D gene is TRBD2 (6 bases). Germline CDR1 is SGHRS and CDR2 is YFSETQ. V was trimmed by 4 bases and J by 5 bases, leaving 15 bases between them. The CDR3 contains 14 residues. The DNA of the CDR3 is TGCGCCAGCAGCGGTGGGACTCACCGGGAGACCCAGTACTTC. Translating gives CASSGGTHRETQYF.

This clonotype is judged medium-sized. The CDR3 DNA reads TGTGCCACCAGCGGATCACAAGAGACCCAGTACTTC. This encodes CATSGSQETQYF. The V and J genes are TRBV24-1 and TRBJ2-5; D remains ambiguous. CDR3 length: 12 residues. Germline CDR1 KGHDR, CDR2 SFDVKD. Trimming removed 7 bases at V and 2 bases at J, with 7 bases between.

This clonotype counts as medium-sized (0.01 to 0.1%). The chain links TRBV12-3 or TRBV12-4 to TRBJ2-5, with D possibly TRBD1 on 5 matching bases. This CDR3 is built from 14 residues. Trimming removed 6 bases at V and 1 base at J, with 12 bases between. The CDR3 DNA reads as TGTGCCAGCAGACCCCAGGGCGTCCAAGAGACCCAGTACTTC. It encodes CASRPQGVQETQYF.

This clonotype occurred many times. The rearrangement links TRBV7-6 to TRBJ1-2, with 8 bases identical to TRBD1. Germline trimming cut 5 bases from V and 4 bases from J; bases unmatched to any gene: 6. CDR3 length: 14 residues. CDR1 is SGHVS, CDR2 FNYEAQ, per germline. The CDR3 bases are TGTGCCAGCAGCAACAGGGGGGACGGCTATGGCTACACCTTC. This sequence encodes CASSNRGDGYGYTF.